This is a list of T cell receptor beta chains from one sample in a study of response to subunit inactivated influenza vaccine. Using its own MiXCR run on the RT-PCR reads, TCRdb lists one record per CDR3 protein. The sample contains 560,000 or so distinct CDR3 sequences, roughly 8.2% of which appear only once. Here the sequenced sample was PBMCs from blood, taken roughly 24 months after vaccination. Receptor source: a man between 50 and 75 years old who received an inactivated influenza vaccine. Both conserved end residues are part of each CDR3. The D gene is left open where the match is weak. The size entry is marked missing in some rows and otherwise reads once, few, many or a size class.

v_call	j_call	clone_size	d_call	cdr3_aa	cdr3_nt
TRBV4-3	TRBJ1-2	few	NA	CASSQDTGYLPYGYTF	TGCGCCAGCAGCCAAGATACCGGGTACCTCCCCTATGGCTACACCTTC
TRBV4-2	TRBJ1-1	many	NA	CASSQDRRVDTEAFF	TGTGCCAGCAGCCAAGACCGGCGGGTCGACACTGAAGCTTTCTTT
TRBV6-1	TRBJ2-3	few	NA	CASTATGGPADTQYF	TGTGCCAGCACCGCAACCGGGGGCCCAGCAGATACGCAGTATTTT
TRBV3-1	TRBJ2-1	few	TRBD2	CASSHAAGGGEQFF	TGTGCCAGCAGCCATGCAGCGGGAGGGGGGGAGCAGTTCTTC
TRBV14	TRBJ2-1	NA	NA	CASSQGLLSLEQFF	TGTGCCAGCAGCCAAGGGCTCCTTTCCCTTGAGCAGTTCTTC
TRBV19	TRBJ2-1	NA	TRBD2	CASSISAGGPEVDEQFF	TGTGCCAGTAGTATATCAGCGGGAGGGCCTGAGGTCGATGAGCAGTTCTTC
TRBV20-1	TRBJ2-1	many	TRBD2	CSARDSLGLAGASYNEQFF	TGCAGTGCTAGAGACAGCCTAGGACTAGCGGGAGCCTCCTACAATGAGCAGTTCTTC
TRBV5-6	TRBJ2-7	few	NA	CASSFSPGRGAYEQYF	TGTGCCAGCAGCTTTTCGCCGGGACGGGGAGCCTACGAGCAGTACTTC
TRBV6-1	TRBJ1-1	many	NA	CASSTGPRTEAFF	TGTGCCAGCAGTACGGGTCCAAGGACTGAAGCTTTCTTT
TRBV2	TRBJ2-3	many	NA	CAKAGTPSTDTQYF	TGTGCCAAGGCCGGGACACCCTCCACAGATACGCAGTATTTT
TRBV28	TRBJ1-2	few	NA	CASSVGEQYGYTF	TGTGCCAGCAGTGTAGGGGAACAATATGGCTACACCTTC
TRBV7-2	TRBJ2-3	NA	NA	CASRRLTDTQYF	TGTGCCAGCAGGCGTCTCACAGATACGCAGTATTTT
TRBV6-5	TRBJ1-5	few	NA	CASSYEGGNQPQHF	TGTGCCAGCAGTTACGAAGGCGGCAATCAGCCCCAGCATTTT
TRBV24-1	TRBJ2-7	NA	NA	CATSDPAGYEQYF	TGTGCCACCAGTGACCCGGCGGGGTACGAGCAGTACTTC
TRBV2	TRBJ2-1	few	TRBD2	CASSEGGLAGSYNEQFF	TGTGCCAGCAGTGAAGGAGGGCTAGCGGGTTCCTACAATGAGCAGTTCTTC
TRBV20-1	TRBJ1-6	NA	NA	CSARTGSHNSPLHF	TGCAGTGCTAGAACGGGTTCTCATAATTCACCCCTCCACTTT